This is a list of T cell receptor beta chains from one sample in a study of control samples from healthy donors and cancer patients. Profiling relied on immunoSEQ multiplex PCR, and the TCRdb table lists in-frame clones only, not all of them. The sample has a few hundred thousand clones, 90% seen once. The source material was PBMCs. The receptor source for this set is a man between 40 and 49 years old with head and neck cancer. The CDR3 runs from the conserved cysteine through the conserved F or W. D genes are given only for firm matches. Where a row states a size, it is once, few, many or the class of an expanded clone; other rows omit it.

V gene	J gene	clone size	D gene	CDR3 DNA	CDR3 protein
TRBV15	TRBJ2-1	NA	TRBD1	TGTGCCTTGCAGGGGGCAGCAGGCGAGCAGTTCTTC	CALQGAAGEQFF
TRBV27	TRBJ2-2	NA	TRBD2	TGTGCCAGCAGTCCCCCAGCGGGGGGGCGGGTCGGGGAGCTGTTTTTT	CASSPPAGGRVGELFF
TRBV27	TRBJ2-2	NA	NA	TGTGCCAGCAGTTATACCCCGGCCCGGTTTAAACGGGAGCTGTTTTTT	CASSYTPARFKRELFF
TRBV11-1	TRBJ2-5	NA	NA	TGTGCCAGCAGCTTAGCGTCATGGGATCAAGAGACCCAGTACTTC	CASSLASWDQETQYF
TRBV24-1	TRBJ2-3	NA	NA	TGTGCCACCAGTGACGCCACCATCACAGATACGCAGTATTTT	CATSDATITDTQYF
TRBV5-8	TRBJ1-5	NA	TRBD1	TGTGCCAGCAGCTTCGGACAGGGCACTTTGCCCCAGCATTTT	CASSFGQGTLPQHF
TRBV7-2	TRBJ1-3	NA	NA	TGTGCCAGCAGCTTCCTCCTCTCTGGAAACACCATATATTTT	CASSFLLSGNTIYF
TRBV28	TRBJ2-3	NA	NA	TGTGCCAGCAGTTTAACCCCCGGGACGTACACAGATACGCAGTATTTT	CASSLTPGTYTDTQYF
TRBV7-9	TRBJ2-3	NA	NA	TGTGCCAGCAGCCCAAGGGGGCAGCGGGAGAGTTTGCAGTATTTT	CASSPRGQRESLQYF
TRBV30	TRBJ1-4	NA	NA	TGTGCCTGGAGTGTAACAGGGACTAATGAAAAACTGTTTTTT	CAWSVTGTNEKLFF
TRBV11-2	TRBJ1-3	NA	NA	TGTGCCAGCAGCCTTGGACGCTACTCTGGAAACACCATATATTTT	CASSLGRYSGNTIYF
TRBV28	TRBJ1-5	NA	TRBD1	TGTGCCAGCAGTCCTCGGGTGAGGGGGCAGCGTCAGCCCCAGCATTTT	CASSPRVRGQRQPQHF
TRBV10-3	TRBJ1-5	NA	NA	TGTGCCGCTCACCAGGATAGCAATCAGCCCCAGCATTTT	CAAHQDSNQPQHF
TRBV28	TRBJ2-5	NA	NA	TGTGCCAGCAGTTTAGGGTCGAGCGGGTGGGGGGAGACCCAGTACTTC	CASSLGSSGWGETQYF
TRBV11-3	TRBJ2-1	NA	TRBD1	TGTGCCAGCAGCTTACGGACAGGAGCTTACAATGAGCAGTTCTTC	CASSLRTGAYNEQFF
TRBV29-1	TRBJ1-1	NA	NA	TGCAGCGGTGGGGGCACTGAAGCTTTCTTT	CSGGGTEAFF
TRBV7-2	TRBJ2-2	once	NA	TGTGCCAGCAGCTTAGCGGGGGGCTCGAACACCGGGGAGCTGTTTTTT	CASSLAGGSNTGELFF
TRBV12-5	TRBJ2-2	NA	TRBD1	TGTGCTAGTGTAACCGTCGGGGACAGACTTAACACCGGGGAGCTGTTTTTT	CASVTVGDRLNTGELFF
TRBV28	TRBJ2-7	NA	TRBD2	TGTGCCAGCAGCCTGAGCGGGAGCGGGGTCTACGAGCAGTACTTC	CASSLSGSGVYEQYF
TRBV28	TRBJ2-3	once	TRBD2	TGTGCCAGCATCCCACGCCGGGGACTAGCGGGGGACACAGATACGCAGTATTTT	CASIPRRGLAGDTDTQYF
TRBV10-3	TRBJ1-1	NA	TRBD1	TGTGCCATCAGTGAGTCGGGGACAGGAGAGGGGAACACTGAAGCTTTCTTT	CAISESGTGEGNTEAFF
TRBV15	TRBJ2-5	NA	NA	TGTGCCACCAGCAGAGATCGCAGGGAAGAGACCCAGTACTTC	CATSRDRREETQYF
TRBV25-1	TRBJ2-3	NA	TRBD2	TGTGCCAGCAGTGAATACAGGGCTAGCGGGAGGGCCAGGGATACGCAGTATTTT	CASSEYRASGRARDTQYF
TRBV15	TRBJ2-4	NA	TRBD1	TGTGCCACCAGCAGAGGGGGTGGGACAGAGGTAGCCAAAAACATTCAGTACTTC	CATSRGGGTEVAKNIQYF
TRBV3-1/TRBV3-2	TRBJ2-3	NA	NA	TGTGCCAGCAGACCGCGGCGGGGAGAAGGCGGGTCAGGTACGCAGTATTTT	CASRPRRGEGGSGTQYF
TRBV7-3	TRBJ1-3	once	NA	TGTGCCAGCAGCTTAACGGGCGGAACAGGCTCTGGAAACACCATATATTTT	CASSLTGGTGSGNTIYF
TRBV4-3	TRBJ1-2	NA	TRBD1	TGCGCCAGCAGCCAATCCGACAGGGCGCCATTGATGTATGGCTACACCTTC	CASSQSDRAPLMYGYTF
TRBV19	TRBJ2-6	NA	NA	TGTGCCAGTAGTATCCTACCAGGACACTATACGTCTGGGGCCAACGTCCTGACTTTC	CASSILPGHYTSGANVLTF
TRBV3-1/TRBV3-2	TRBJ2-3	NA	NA	TGTGCCAGCAGCCAATTGGCTCCAATCGGCACAGATACGCAGTATTTT	CASSQLAPIGTDTQYF
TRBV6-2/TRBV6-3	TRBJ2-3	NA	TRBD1	TGTGCCAGCAGTTACTCGACAGGGGATACGCAGTATTTT	CASSYSTGDTQYF
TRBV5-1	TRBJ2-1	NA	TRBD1	TGCGCCAGCAGCTCGCAGGGGGACTCCTACAATGAGCAGTTCTTC	CASSSQGDSYNEQFF
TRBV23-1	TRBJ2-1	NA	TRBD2	TGCGCCAGCAGCCCCCAGGGTTCCTTAGCGGGGGGTAGCTCCTACAATGAGCAGTTCTTC	CASSPQGSLAGGSSYNEQFF
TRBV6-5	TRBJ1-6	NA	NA	TGTGCCAGCAGCAGAACCAGGCATAATTCACCCCTCCACTTT	CASSRTRHNSPLHF
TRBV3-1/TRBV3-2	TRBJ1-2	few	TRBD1	TGTGCCAGCAGCTTAGGACAGGGTCTTAAGGATGGCTACACCTTC	CASSLGQGLKDGYTF
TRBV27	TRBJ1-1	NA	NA	TGTGCCAGCAGTTTACTCATGAACACTGAAGCTTTCTTT	CASSLLMNTEAFF
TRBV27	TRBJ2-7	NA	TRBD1	TGTGCCAGCAGTTTCTCCGGGACAGGGCTCTACGAGCAGTACTTC	CASSFSGTGLYEQYF
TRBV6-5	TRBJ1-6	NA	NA	TGTGCCAGCTCAGACCAGAAAGGTTTTTCACCCCTCCACTTT	CASSDQKGFSPLHF
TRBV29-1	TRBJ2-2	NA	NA	TGCAGCGTTGTGGGTCCCTTAAACACCGGGGAGCTGTTTTTT	CSVVGPLNTGELFF
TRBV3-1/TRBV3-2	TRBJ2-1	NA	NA	TGTGCCAGCAGCCAGCTAACTGGGGAGGATGAGCAGTTCTTC	CASSQLTGEDEQFF
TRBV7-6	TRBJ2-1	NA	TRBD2	TGTGCCAGCAGCCTATATAGCGGGAGGACCTACAATGAGCAGTTCTTC	CASSLYSGRTYNEQFF
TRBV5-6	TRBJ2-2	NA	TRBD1	TGTGCCAGCAGCGGGACAGGGCGTACCTACACCGGGGAGCTGTTTTTT	CASSGTGRTYTGELFF
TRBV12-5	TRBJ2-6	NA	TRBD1	TGTGCTAGTGGTACCGACAGGGCTGGGGCCAACGTCCTGACTTTC	CASGTDRAGANVLTF
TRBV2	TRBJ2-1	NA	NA	TGTGCCAGCAGTGATCATTTTGAGCAGTTCTTC	CASSDHFEQFF
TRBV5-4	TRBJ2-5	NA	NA	TGTGCCAGCAGCTTGGTCGGCCAAGAGACCCAGTACTTC	CASSLVGQETQYF
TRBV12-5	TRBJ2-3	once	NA	TGTGCTAGTGGTTTGGTAGTTGGGGCCTACACAGATACGCAGTATTTT	CASGLVVGAYTDTQYF
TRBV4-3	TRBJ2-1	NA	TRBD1	TGCGCCAGCAGCCAAGACCGGACAGGGGGTGGCAATGAGCAGTTCTTC	CASSQDRTGGGNEQFF